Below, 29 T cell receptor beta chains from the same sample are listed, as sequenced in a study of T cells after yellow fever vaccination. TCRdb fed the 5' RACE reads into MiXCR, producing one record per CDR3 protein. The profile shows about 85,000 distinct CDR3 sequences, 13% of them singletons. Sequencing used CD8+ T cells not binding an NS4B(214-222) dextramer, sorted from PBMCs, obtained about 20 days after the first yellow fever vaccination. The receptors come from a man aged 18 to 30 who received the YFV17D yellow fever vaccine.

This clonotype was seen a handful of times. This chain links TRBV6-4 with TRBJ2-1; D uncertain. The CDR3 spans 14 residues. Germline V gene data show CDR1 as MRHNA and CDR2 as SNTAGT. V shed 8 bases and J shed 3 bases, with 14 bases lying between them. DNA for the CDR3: TGTGCCAGCTCACCGGGTAGCCTCTACAATGAGCAGTTCTTC. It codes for CASSPGSLYNEQFF.

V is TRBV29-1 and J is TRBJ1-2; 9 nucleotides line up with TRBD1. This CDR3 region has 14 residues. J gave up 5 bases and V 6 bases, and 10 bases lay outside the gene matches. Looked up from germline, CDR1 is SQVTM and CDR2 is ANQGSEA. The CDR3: CSVDTGQGFYGYTF. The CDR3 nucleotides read TGCAGCGTCGATACGGGACAGGGTTTTTATGGCTACACCTTC.

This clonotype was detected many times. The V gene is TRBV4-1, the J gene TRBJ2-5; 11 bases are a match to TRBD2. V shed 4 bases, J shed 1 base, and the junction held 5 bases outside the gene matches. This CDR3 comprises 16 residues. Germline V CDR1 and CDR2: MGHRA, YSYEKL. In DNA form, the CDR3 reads TGCGCCAGCAGCCCAACTAGCGGGGGCTTCCAAGAGACCCAGTACTTC. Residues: CASSPTSGGFQETQYF.

CDR3 DNA sequence: TGTGCCAGCAGCCCCCCGGGACAGGGGATCGACTATGGCTACACCTTC. Its translation: CASSPPGQGIDYGYTF. The chain combines TRBV7-9 with TRBJ1-2; TRBD1 agrees at 10 bases. CDR1 and CDR2 from the germline V gene are SEHNR and FQNEAQ (reference sequence). With 5 bases clipped from V and 3 bases from J, the junction kept 9 bases outside the gene matches. This CDR3 has 16 amino acids.

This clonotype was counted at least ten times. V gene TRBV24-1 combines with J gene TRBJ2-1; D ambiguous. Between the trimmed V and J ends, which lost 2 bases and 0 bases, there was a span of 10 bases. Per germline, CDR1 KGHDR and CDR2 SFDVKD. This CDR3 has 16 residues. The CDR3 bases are TGTGCCACCAGTGATTACGCGACGGGCTCCTACAATGAGCAGTTCTTC. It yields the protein CATSDYATGSYNEQFF.

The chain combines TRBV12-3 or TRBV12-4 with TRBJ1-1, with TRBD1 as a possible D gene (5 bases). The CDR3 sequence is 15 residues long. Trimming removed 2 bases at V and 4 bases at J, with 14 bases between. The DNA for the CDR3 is TGTGCCAGCAGTTTACTTGGCAGAGGGGCCACTGAAGCTTTCTTT. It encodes CASSLLGRGATEAFF.

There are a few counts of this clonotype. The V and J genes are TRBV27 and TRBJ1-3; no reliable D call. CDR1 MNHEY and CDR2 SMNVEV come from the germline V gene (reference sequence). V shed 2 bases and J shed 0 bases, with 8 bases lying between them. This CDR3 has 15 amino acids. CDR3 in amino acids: CASSLDGSSGNTIYF. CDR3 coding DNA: TGTGCCAGCAGTTTAGACGGGAGCTCTGGAAACACCATATATTTT.

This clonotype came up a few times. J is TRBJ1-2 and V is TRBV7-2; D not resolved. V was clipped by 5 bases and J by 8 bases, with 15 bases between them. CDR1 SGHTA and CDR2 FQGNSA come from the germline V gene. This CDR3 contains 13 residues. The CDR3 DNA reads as TGTGCCAGCAGCCCCATTTCGGGAGGCGGCTACACCTTC. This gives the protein CASSPISGGGYTF.

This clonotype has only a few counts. CDR3 amino acids: CASSLVPSGANVLTF. The CDR3 DNA is TGTGCCAGCAGCTTGGTACCATCTGGGGCCAACGTCCTGACTTTC. The chain has TRBV5-6 and TRBJ2-6; no definite D call. The CDR3 runs 15 residues. Deletions cut 0 bases from V and 1 base from J, with 5 bases between. Germline CDR1 SGHDT, CDR2 YYEEEE. Full variable domain (remainder filled in from reference TRBV5-6 and TRBJ2-6): DAGVTQSPTHLIKTRGQQVTLRCSPKSGHDTVSWYQQALGQGPQFIFQYYEEEERQRGNFPDRFSGHQFPNYSSELNVNALLLGDSALYLCASSLVPSGANVLTFGAGSRLTVL.

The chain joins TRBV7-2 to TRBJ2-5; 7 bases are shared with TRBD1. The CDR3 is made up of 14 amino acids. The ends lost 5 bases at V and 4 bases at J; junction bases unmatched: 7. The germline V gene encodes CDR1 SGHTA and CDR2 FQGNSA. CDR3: CASSPVGGGETQYF. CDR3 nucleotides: TGTGCCAGCAGCCCGGTAGGGGGCGGAGAGACCCAGTACTTC.

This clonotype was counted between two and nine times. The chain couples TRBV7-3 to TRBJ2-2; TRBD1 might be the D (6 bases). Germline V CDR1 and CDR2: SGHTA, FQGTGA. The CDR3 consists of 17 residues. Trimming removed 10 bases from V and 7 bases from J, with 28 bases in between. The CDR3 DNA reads TGTGCCAACGAGCTTATGTTAGAGGGGGTAGCTAACGGGGAGCTGTTTTTT. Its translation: CANELMLEGVANGELFF.

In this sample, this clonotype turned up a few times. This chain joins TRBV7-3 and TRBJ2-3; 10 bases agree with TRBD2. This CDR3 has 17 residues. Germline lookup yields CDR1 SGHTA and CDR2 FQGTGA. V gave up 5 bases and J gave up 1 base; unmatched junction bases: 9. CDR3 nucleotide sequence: TGTGCCAGCAGCCTAATACCGGGACTAGCGCGCACAGATACGCAGTATTTT. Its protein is CASSLIPGLARTDTQYF.

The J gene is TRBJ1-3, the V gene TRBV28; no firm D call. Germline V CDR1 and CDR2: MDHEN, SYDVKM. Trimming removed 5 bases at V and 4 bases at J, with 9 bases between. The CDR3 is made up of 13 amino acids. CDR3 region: CASSAVGGNTIYF. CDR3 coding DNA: TGTGCCAGCAGTGCGGTAGGGGGAAACACCATATATTTT.

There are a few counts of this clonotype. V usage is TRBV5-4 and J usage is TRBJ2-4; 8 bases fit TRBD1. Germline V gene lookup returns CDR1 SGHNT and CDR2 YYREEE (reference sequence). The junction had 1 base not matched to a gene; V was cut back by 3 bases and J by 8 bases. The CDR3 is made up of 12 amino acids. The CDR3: CASSSTGDIQYF. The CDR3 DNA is TGTGCCAGCAGCTCGACAGGGGACATTCAGTACTTC. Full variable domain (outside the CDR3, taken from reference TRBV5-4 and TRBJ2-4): ETGVTQSPTHLIKTRGQQVTLRCSSQSGHNTVSWYQQALGQGPQFIFQYYREEENGRGNFPPRFSGLQFPNYSSELNVNALELDDSALYLCASSSTGDIQYFGAGTRLSVL.

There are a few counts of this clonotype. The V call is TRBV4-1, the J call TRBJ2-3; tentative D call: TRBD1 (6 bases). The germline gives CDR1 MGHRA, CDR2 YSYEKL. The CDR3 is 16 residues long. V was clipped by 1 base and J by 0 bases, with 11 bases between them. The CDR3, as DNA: TGCGCCAGCAGCCAAGGCCCAGGGGCTAGCACAGATACGCAGTATTTT. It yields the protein CASSQGPGASTDTQYF.

In DNA form, the CDR3 reads TGCGCCAGCAGCTTGGGGAGGGACCCCCTCCAAGAGACCCAGTACTTC. It encodes CASSLGRDPLQETQYF. The chain combines TRBV5-1 with TRBJ2-5; possible D gene TRBD2, 6 bases. Germline V gene lookup returns CDR1 SGHRS and CDR2 YFSETQ. CDR3 length: 16 residues. Trimming pared 0 bases from V and 1 base from J, leaving 13 bases between.

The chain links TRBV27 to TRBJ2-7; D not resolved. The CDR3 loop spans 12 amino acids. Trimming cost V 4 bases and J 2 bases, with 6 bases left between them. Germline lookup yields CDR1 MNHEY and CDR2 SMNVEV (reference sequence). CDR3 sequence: CASSSTAYEQYF. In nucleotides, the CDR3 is TGTGCCAGCAGTTCCACGGCCTACGAGCAGTACTTC.

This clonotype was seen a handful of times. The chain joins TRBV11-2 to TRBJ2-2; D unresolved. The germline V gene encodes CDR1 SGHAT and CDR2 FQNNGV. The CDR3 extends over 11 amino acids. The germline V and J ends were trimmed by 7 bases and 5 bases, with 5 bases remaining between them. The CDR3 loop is CASMGTGELFF. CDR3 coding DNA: TGTGCCAGCATGGGAACCGGGGAGCTGTTTTTT.

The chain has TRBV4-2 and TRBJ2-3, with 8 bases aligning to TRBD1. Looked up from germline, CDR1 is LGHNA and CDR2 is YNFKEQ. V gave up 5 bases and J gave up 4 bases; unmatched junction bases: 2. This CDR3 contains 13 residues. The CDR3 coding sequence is TGTGCCAGCAGCTGGACAGGGTCAGATACGCAGTATTTT. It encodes CASSWTGSDTQYF.

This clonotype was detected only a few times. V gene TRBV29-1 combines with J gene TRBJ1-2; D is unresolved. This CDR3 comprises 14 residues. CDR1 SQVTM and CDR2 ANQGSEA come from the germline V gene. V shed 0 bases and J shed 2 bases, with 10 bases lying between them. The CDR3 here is CSVEDLPSNYGYTF. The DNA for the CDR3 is TGCAGCGTTGAAGATCTGCCAAGCAACTATGGCTACACCTTC.

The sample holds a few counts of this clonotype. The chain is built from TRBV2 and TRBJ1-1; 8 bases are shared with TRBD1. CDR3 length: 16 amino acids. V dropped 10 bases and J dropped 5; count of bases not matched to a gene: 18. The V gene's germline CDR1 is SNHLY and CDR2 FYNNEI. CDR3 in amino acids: CATFSWTGLGETEAFF. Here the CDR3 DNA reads TGTGCCACGTTCTCTTGGACAGGGTTAGGAGAGACTGAAGCTTTCTTT.

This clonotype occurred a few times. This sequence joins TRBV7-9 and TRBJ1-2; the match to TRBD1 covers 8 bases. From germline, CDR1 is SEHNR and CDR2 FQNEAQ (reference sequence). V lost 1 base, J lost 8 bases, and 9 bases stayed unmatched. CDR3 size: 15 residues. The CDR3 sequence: CASSLVSRGLDGYTF. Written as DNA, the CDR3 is TGTGCCAGCAGCTTAGTGTCCAGGGGGCTTGACGGCTACACCTTC.

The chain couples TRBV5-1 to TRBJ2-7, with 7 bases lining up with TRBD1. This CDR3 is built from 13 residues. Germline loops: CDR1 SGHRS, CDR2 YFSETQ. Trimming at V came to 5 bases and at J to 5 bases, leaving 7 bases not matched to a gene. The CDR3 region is CASRPTGAHEQYF. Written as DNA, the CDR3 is TGCGCCAGCAGACCTACAGGGGCCCACGAGCAGTACTTC.

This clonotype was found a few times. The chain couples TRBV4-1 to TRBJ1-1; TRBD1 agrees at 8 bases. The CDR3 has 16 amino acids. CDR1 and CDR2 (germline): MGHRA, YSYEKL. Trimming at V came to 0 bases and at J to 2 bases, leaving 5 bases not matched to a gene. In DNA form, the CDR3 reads TGCGCCAGCAGCCAAGAGGCGGGACAGGTAAACACTGAAGCTTTCTTT. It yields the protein CASSQEAGQVNTEAFF.

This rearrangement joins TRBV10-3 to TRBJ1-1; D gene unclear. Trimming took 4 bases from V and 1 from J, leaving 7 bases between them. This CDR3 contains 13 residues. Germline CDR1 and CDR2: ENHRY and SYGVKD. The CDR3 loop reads CAISVTANTEAFF. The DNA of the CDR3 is TGTGCCATCAGTGTTACAGCGAACACTGAAGCTTTCTTT.

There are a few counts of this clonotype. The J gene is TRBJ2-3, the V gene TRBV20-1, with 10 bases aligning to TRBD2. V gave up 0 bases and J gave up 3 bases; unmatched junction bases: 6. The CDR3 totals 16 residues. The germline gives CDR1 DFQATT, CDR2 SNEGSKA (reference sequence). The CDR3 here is CSARDPRTSGTDTQYF. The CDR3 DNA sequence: TGCAGTGCTAGAGATCCCCGGACTAGCGGAACAGATACGCAGTATTTT.

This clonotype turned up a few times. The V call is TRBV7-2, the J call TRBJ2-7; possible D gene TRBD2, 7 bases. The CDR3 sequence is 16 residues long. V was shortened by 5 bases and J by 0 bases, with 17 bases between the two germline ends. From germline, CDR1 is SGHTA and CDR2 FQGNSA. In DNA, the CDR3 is TGTGCCAGCAGCGCTGCTTTCGCGGGGGCCTCCTACGAGCAGTACTTC. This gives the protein CASSAAFAGASYEQYF.

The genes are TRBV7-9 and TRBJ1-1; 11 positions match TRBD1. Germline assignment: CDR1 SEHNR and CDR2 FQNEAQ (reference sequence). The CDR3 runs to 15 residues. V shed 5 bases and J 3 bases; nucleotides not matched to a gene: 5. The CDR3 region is CASSLGQGVDTEAFF. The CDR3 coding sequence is TGTGCCAGCAGCCTGGGACAGGGGGTGGACACTGAAGCTTTCTTT.

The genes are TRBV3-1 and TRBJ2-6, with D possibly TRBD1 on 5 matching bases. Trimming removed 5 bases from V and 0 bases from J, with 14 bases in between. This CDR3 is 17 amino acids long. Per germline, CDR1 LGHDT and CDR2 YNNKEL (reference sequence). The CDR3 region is CASSTVQVASGANVLTF. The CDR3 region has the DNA TGTGCCAGCAGCACCGTACAGGTAGCCTCTGGGGCCAACGTCCTGACTTTC.